This T cell receptor (beta chain) was identified during a study of blood T cell repertoires in COVID-19. Study-level background: Recovered participants had two consecutive negative NP/OP PCR tests, healthcare professional clearance, or symptom resolution. Acute and convalescent COVID-19 samples came from the United States, Italy and Spain.

Germline CDR1 SNHLY, CDR2 FYNNEI. V was shortened by 3 bases and J by 0 bases, with 9 bases between the two germline ends. The CDR3 is made up of 15 amino acids. Participants came from about 23 US areas, aged roughly 18 to 89 years. Assignment of participants to cohorts was predicated upon participant-reported clinical history. TCRdb keeps only in-frame clones here, not all; method: immunoSEQ multiplex PCR. The table includes about 210,000 clones, around 90% detected once. This chain links TRBV2 with TRBJ2-1; TRBD2 might be the D (6 bases). This receptor was identified in a man aged 25 to 40 in a cohort exposed to, infected with or recovered from COVID-19 (not recorded which). The specimen sequenced was PBMCs or T cells enriched from blood (not recorded which). The CDR3 protein is CASSDGGSSYNEQFF. The CDR3 DNA reads TGTGCCAGCAGTGACGGGGGAAGCTCCTACAATGAGCAGTTCTTC.